A selection of T cell receptor beta chains follows, all from one sample in a study of control samples from healthy donors and cancer patients. Sequenced by immunoSEQ multiplex PCR; TCRdb stores in-frame clones only, minus some. Here the sample spans about 98,000 clones, roughly 83% being singletons. Material for sequencing was blood. All receptors derive from a woman in her 30s in good health. Each CDR3 is given with its conserved first and last residue.

v_gene: TRBV18
j_gene: TRBJ2-1
CDR3aa: CASSPGERNDEQFF

v_gene: TRBV12-3/TRBV12-4
j_gene: TRBJ1-2
CDR3aa: CASSTAPNYGYTF

v_gene: TRBV4-3
j_gene: TRBJ2-5
CDR3aa: CASSLLAGDAEETQYF

v_gene: TRBV19
j_gene: TRBJ2-1
CDR3aa: CASSILAGTFNEQFF

v_gene: TRBV5-6
j_gene: TRBJ1-4
CDR3aa: CASSLRGHNEKLFF

v_gene: TRBV5-1
j_gene: TRBJ2-3
CDR3aa: CASSLDTSGVTDTQYF

v_gene: TRBV9
j_gene: TRBJ2-3
CDR3aa: CASSTDGQRGTQYF

v_gene: TRBV27
j_gene: TRBJ2-1
CDR3aa: CASSLYLGNNEQFF

v_gene: TRBV9
j_gene: TRBJ1-6
CDR3aa: CASSVEGGPNSPLHF

v_gene: TRBV9
j_gene: TRBJ2-2
CDR3aa: CASSVAGEPGELFF

v_gene: TRBV2
j_gene: TRBJ1-6
CDR3aa: CASSTDRVLDSPLHF

v_gene: TRBV4-3
j_gene: TRBJ1-2
CDR3aa: CASSQEARGHYGYTF

v_gene: TRBV5-6
j_gene: TRBJ1-3
CDR3aa: CASSFGDTIYF

v_gene: TRBV5-8
j_gene: TRBJ2-1
CDR3aa: CASSLGPRRSYSYNEQFF

v_gene: TRBV7-9
j_gene: TRBJ1-5
CDR3aa: CAISPPNSNQPQHF

v_gene: TRBV3-1/TRBV3-2
j_gene: TRBJ2-5
CDR3aa: CASSQGLETQYF

v_gene: TRBV20-1
j_gene: TRBJ1-1
CDR3aa: CSWQATEAFF

v_gene: TRBV5-4
j_gene: TRBJ2-5
CDR3aa: CASSYEWGQGDETQYF

v_gene: TRBV6-6
j_gene: TRBJ2-5
CDR3aa: CASSYAGLAGETQYF

v_gene: TRBV2
j_gene: TRBJ1-5
CDR3aa: CASMVQLNQPQHF

v_gene: TRBV19
j_gene: TRBJ1-4
CDR3aa: CASSIAGLTTNEKLFF

v_gene: TRBV6-2/TRBV6-3
j_gene: TRBJ2-2
CDR3aa: CASSRGTSNTGELFF

v_gene: TRBV5-4
j_gene: TRBJ2-2
CDR3aa: CASSRAEQGPGELFF

v_gene: TRBV5-4
j_gene: TRBJ1-3
CDR3aa: CASSPGQGRDTIYF

v_gene: TRBV6-2/TRBV6-3
j_gene: TRBJ2-3
CDR3aa: CASTPSLAGGGTDTQYF

v_gene: TRBV7-6
j_gene: TRBJ1-4
CDR3aa: CASSSPQGTRQEKLFF

v_gene: TRBV7-3
j_gene: TRBJ2-3
CDR3aa: CASSPRTGSTDTQYF

v_gene: TRBV19
j_gene: TRBJ1-2
CDR3aa: CASSLLGMYGYTF

v_gene: TRBV30
j_gene: TRBJ1-2
CDR3aa: CAWSYNQGNGYTF

v_gene: TRBV12-3/TRBV12-4
j_gene: TRBJ1-1
CDR3aa: CASSLTGGDEAFF

v_gene: TRBV11-2
j_gene: TRBJ1-6
CDR3aa: CASSLIGGNSPLHF

v_gene: TRBV19
j_gene: TRBJ2-1
CDR3aa: CASSIEGTGGINEQFF

v_gene: TRBV15
j_gene: TRBJ1-1
CDR3aa: CATSPGQGGAFF

v_gene: TRBV2
j_gene: TRBJ2-7
CDR3aa: CASKTGGSYEQYF

v_gene: TRBV27
j_gene: TRBJ1-5
CDR3aa: CASSLSGSGQPQHF

v_gene: TRBV9
j_gene: TRBJ2-7
CDR3aa: CASSVSSSSGAYEQYF

v_gene: TRBV7-9
j_gene: TRBJ1-4
CDR3aa: CASRLEGHGKLFF

v_gene: TRBV10-1
j_gene: TRBJ2-2
CDR3aa: CASSESFGNTGELFF

v_gene: TRBV18
j_gene: TRBJ1-1
CDR3aa: CASSPDQKAEAFF

v_gene: TRBV27
j_gene: TRBJ1-1
CDR3aa: CASLQVGGTEAFF

v_gene: TRBV5-4
j_gene: TRBJ1-6
CDR3aa: CASSLDRGLVSPLHF

v_gene: TRBV19
j_gene: TRBJ1-4
CDR3aa: CASSARGQGEKLFF

v_gene: TRBV12-3/TRBV12-4
j_gene: TRBJ2-1
CDR3aa: CASSLEGEQFF